The clone carrying this T cell receptor (beta chain) was seen a single time. The data belong to a study of memory CD8 T cells in hepatitis C reinfection. Study-level information: Pre-reinfection sampling occurred 55 to 20 weeks ahead of detected reinfection.

Measured with immunoSEQ multiplex PCR; TCRdb has only the in-frame clones, and not every one. The sample holds tens of thousands of clones, nearly 90% seen once. This CDR3 region has 16 residues. The V gene lost 4 bases and the J gene lost 5 bases, with 19 bases spanning the gap. Germline assignment: CDR1 SEHNR and CDR2 FQNEAQ (reference sequence). As for time point: pre-reinfection, 55 to 20 weeks before reinfection detection. The sorted cells went straight to TCR sequencing with no prior in vitro expansion. The chain has TRBV7-9 and TRBJ2-3; TRBD2 might be the D (6 bases). The sequenced sample consisted of naive CD8+ T cells sorted from blood. The sequence was collected from a man in his late teens or twenties with hepatitis C virus infection. The CDR3 DNA reads as TGTGCCAGCAGCTCCAACCCAACGGGAGCACTAGATACGCAGTATTTT. Encoded protein: CASSSNPTGALDTQYF.